The text below deals with one TCR beta chain. Four PCR rounds used nested alpha and beta constant region primers plus the SP2 primer. MiXCR was run by TCRdb on the 5' RACE reads, yielding one entry per CDR3 protein. Among 55,000 to 65,000 distinct CDR3 sequences listed, 6.5% to 9% were seen once. TCR cDNA received a 3' ligated oligonucleotide that carried a UMI. Whole-blood samples were roughly 2.7 ml of peripheral blood from healthy adult volunteers. This record belongs to a study of naive and memory T cell subsets. The source of this sequence is a female donor in good health.

The CDR3 region has the DNA TGTGCCACAACACAGGGTCCGAACTATGGCTACACCTTC. This sequence encodes CATTQGPNYGYTF. The chain has TRBV19 and TRBJ1-2; the D gene is possibly TRBD1 (6 bases). The ends were cut back, 10 bases at V and 2 bases at J, with 14 bases in the middle. The germline V gene has CDR1 LNHDA and CDR2 SQIVND (reference sequence). This CDR3 is built from 13 residues.